This TCR beta chain was sequenced during a study of tumor-infiltrating lymphocytes in primary liver carcinoma. Background on the study: The neoplasms were of stage T1-T3 N0M0, with dimensions of roughly 4.2 to 11 cm across.

General observations from the study: Against blood, tumors held a significantly higher top-250-clone fraction (p = 0.039).

Co-extraction of both nucleic acids (RNA and DNA) used roughly 19-33 mg of unsorted bulk tissue. Germline lookup yields CDR1 SNHLY and CDR2 FYNNEI. This CDR3 has 13 amino acids. Trimming at V came to 6 bases and at J to 7 bases, leaving 6 bases not matched to a gene. Constant-region priming of about 0.5 ug total RNA yielded TCR beta cDNA. Three nested multiplex PCR rounds, a slightly modified ARM-PCR, produced the libraries for TCR beta. Investigators reported that the first two PCR rounds, at 10 cycles each, used TRBV1-TRBV30 forward primers with a C-beta reverse primer. One entry per CDR3 protein, called by TCRdb with MiXCR from the multiplex PCR reads. In the table there are 85,000 to 100,000 distinct CDR3 sequences, around 68% of which are singletons. As to this clonotype: The target antigen is unknown.

J is TRBJ2-1 and V is TRBV2; TRBD1 agrees at 7 bases. The TCR was taken from a man aged 40-55 years with primary liver carcinoma and hepatitis B virus infection. Sequencing input: tumor-adjacent normal liver tissue. CDR3 bases: TGTGCCAGCAGAAAGGGACAGAATAATGAGCAGTTCTTC. It encodes CASRKGQNNEQFF. Supplemented by reference TRBV2 and TRBJ2-1, the full variable domain reads EPEVTQTPSHQVTQMGQEVILRCVPISNHLYFYWYRQILGQKVEFLVSFYNNEISEKSEIFDDQFSVERPDGSNFTLKIRSTKLEDSAMYFCASRKGQNNEQFFGPGTRLTVL.